One sample yielded the 22 T cell receptor beta chains listed below, sequenced in a study of shared clonotypes between healthy human individuals. Using immunoSEQ multiplex PCR, the repertoire was profiled, and TCRdb retains in-frame clones only, with some absent. The top ten clones hold around 1% of a sample with around 2,000,000 clones, about 95% of them seen once. CD45RO-negative, CCR7-positively selected cells formed the naive CD8 fraction, excluding terminally differentiated effector memory CD45RA+ cells. Sequencing was performed on naive CD8+ T cells sorted from blood. These receptors all come from a man aged 18 to 29 in good health.

The V and J genes are TRBV5-4 and TRBJ1-1; 9 nucleotides line up with TRBD1. From germline, CDR1 is SGHNT and CDR2 YYREEE (reference sequence). This CDR3 has 14 residues. V shed 3 bases and J 4 bases; nucleotides not matched to a gene: 4. Written as DNA, the CDR3 is TGTGCCAGCAGCTGGGGACAGGGTCTCACTGAAGCTTTCTTT. It yields the protein CASSWGQGLTEAFF. Full variable domain (rest looked up from reference TRBV5-4 and TRBJ1-1): ETGVTQSPTHLIKTRGQQVTLRCSSQSGHNTVSWYQQALGQGPQFIFQYYREEENGRGNFPPRFSGLQFPNYSSELNVNALELDDSALYLCASSWGQGLTEAFFGQGTRLTVV.

The chain has TRBV6-6 and TRBJ2-3; 12 nucleotides align to TRBD2. Germline CDR1 is MNHNY and CDR2 is SVGAGI (reference sequence). V gave up 1 base and J gave up 4 bases; unmatched junction bases: 3. The CDR3 consists of 16 residues. DNA for the CDR3: TGTGCCAGCAGTTACTTGACTAGCGGGGGATCAGATACGCAGTATTTT. Translation gives CASSYLTSGGSDTQYF.

This chain uses TRBV5-8 with TRBJ2-3, with D possibly TRBD2 on 5 matching bases. CDR1 and CDR2 (germline): SGHTS, YDEGEE. The germline V and J ends were trimmed by 5 bases and 3 bases, with 16 bases remaining between them. The CDR3 loop spans 15 amino acids. The CDR3 is CASRKERSLTDTQYF. The DNA for the CDR3 is TGTGCCAGCAGGAAGGAGCGGAGCTTAACAGATACGCAGTATTTT.

This clone has a single count. The DNA of the CDR3 is TGTGCTAGTGGTTTGTTAGGCGAGCAGTTCTTC. Its translation: CASGLLGEQFF. V is TRBV12-5 and J is TRBJ2-1, with unresolved D. The CDR3 is 11 residues long. V lost 2 bases and J 10 bases, leaving 6 bases between the germline ends. CDR1 LGHNT and CDR2 FRNRAP come from the germline V gene.

CDR3: CSVDGQRNTEAFF. CDR3 sequence (DNA): TGCAGCGTCGACGGACAGAGGAACACTGAAGCTTTCTTT. V gene TRBV29-1 combines with J gene TRBJ1-1; weak D call: TRBD1 (6 bases). The CDR3 has 13 residues. Trimming left V 6 bases short and J 1 base short, with 12 bases between. The germline V gene encodes CDR1 SQVTM and CDR2 ANQGSEA.

This chain joins TRBV9 and TRBJ2-7; TRBD1 aligns across 10 bases. CDR3 length: 15 amino acids. The V segment lost 2 bases and the J segment 2 bases; nucleotides outside the gene matches: 4. The germline V gene encodes CDR1 SGDLS and CDR2 YYNGEE. Written as DNA, the CDR3 is TGTGCCAGCAGCGTCGGGACAGGGGAAGCCTACGAGCAGTACTTC. Translating gives CASSVGTGEAYEQYF.

With regard to this clone: This CDR3 is also generated by other DNA sequences in the sample. The chain carries TRBV7-9 and TRBJ1-2; 9 nucleotides align to TRBD1. In germline, CDR1 is SEHNR, CDR2 FQNEAQ (reference sequence). CDR3 size: 14 residues. The junction had 4 bases not matched to a gene; V was cut back by 4 bases and J by 4 bases. The CDR3 region is CASSSGQGGYGYTF. CDR3 DNA sequence: TGTGCCAGCAGCTCGGGACAGGGAGGCTATGGCTACACCTTC.

Remarks on this clone: It is likely a read error, because the conserved phenylalanine at the end of the CDR3 is missing. The chain links TRBV7-9 to TRBJ1-6; 7 bases agree with TRBD1. The germline CDR1 and CDR2 sequences are SEHNR and FQNEAQ (reference sequence). This CDR3 contains 13 residues. Trimming cost V 4 bases and J 10 bases; bases outside gene matches: 4. In nucleotides, the CDR3 is TGTGCCAGCAGCTACACAGGGGACTCACCCCTCCACCTT. It translates to CASSYTGDSPLHL.

This chain links TRBV7-9 with TRBJ2-2; maybe TRBD1 (6 bases). CDR3 size: 14 residues. Germline V CDR1 and CDR2: SEHNR, FQNEAQ (reference sequence). V lost 5 bases and J 9 bases, leaving 16 bases between the germline ends. The CDR3 nucleotides read TGTGCCAGCAGCCCCCGAGAGGACAGCTGGGAGCTGTTTTTT. Translated, it gives CASSPREDSWELFF.

Concerning this clone: This sample includes further DNA sequences coding for the same CDR3. The chain couples TRBV4-1 to TRBJ1-1, with 8 bases identical to TRBD1. Germline V gene data show CDR1 as MGHRA and CDR2 as YSYEKL. This CDR3 region has 15 residues. The V and J ends lost 1 base and 5 bases, in that order; junction bases with no gene match: 6. The CDR3 DNA reads TGCGCCAGCAGCCAAGTAACAGGGGGGGGAACTGAAGCTTTCTTT. Translation gives CASSQVTGGGTEAFF.

This chain joins TRBV27 and TRBJ1-5; tentatively, D is TRBD1 (6 bases). The V end was cut by 3 bases, the J end by 6 bases, with 12 bases between. Germline assignment: CDR1 MNHEY and CDR2 SMNVEV (reference sequence). This CDR3 is built from 14 residues. CDR3: CASSFQGPSQPQHF. The CDR3 region has the DNA TGTGCCAGCAGTTTTCAGGGGCCCAGTCAGCCCCAGCATTTT.

V gene TRBV13 combines with J gene TRBJ2-3; TRBD2 is a possible D gene (6 bases). This CDR3 has 15 amino acids. V lost 4 bases and J 6 bases, leaving 17 bases between the germline ends. Per germline, CDR1 PRHDT and CDR2 FYEKMQ (reference sequence). This CDR3 is CASSSGTLLGDTQYF. The CDR3 nucleotides read TGTGCCAGCAGCTCCGGGACTCTGCTTGGGGATACGCAGTATTTT. Variable domain in full (rest from reference TRBV13 and TRBJ2-3): AAGVIQSPRHLIKEKRETATLKCYPIPRHDTVYWYQQGPGQDPQFLISFYEKMQSDKGSIPDRFSAQQFSDYHSELNMSSLELGDSALYFCASSSGTLLGDTQYFGPGTRLTVL.

A note on this clone: This same CDR3 is encoded by further DNA sequences in the sample. The chain carries TRBV4-1 and TRBJ2-7; tentative D call: TRBD1 (5 bases). The CDR3 is 14 residues long. The V and J ends lost 1 base and 1 base respectively, with 8 bases between them. Germline values: CDR1 MGHRA, CDR2 YSYEKL. The CDR3 DNA sequence: TGCGCCAGCAGCCAAGGACAGCTATCCTACGAGCAGTACTTC. This codes for CASSQGQLSYEQYF.

This clone was seen just once. The chain combines TRBV7-9 with TRBJ2-7; the match to TRBD1 covers 10 bases. CDR1 and CDR2 (germline): SEHNR, FQNEAQ (reference sequence). This CDR3 comprises 18 residues. V shed 4 bases, J shed 2 bases, and the junction held 14 bases outside the gene matches. CDR3 protein: CASSSGVPRQGAPYEQYF. CDR3 nucleotide sequence: TGTGCCAGCAGCTCCGGTGTCCCGAGACAGGGGGCTCCCTACGAGCAGTACTTC.

The chain employs TRBV6-1 and TRBJ2-7; D may be TRBD2 (5 bases). V dropped 0 bases and J dropped 4 bases, with 13 bases sitting between them. Germline CDR1 and CDR2: MNHNS and SASEGT. The CDR3 runs to 15 residues. The CDR3, as DNA: TGTGCCAGCAGTGAAGCGCTCCTAGCTGGGTACGAGCAGTACTTC. Residues: CASSEALLAGYEQYF.

This rearrangement joins TRBV29-1 to TRBJ2-5; D is possibly TRBD2 (6 bases). Germline CDR1 SQVTM, CDR2 ANQGSEA. The CDR3 contains 12 residues. V lost 7 bases to trimming and J lost 1 base, with 10 bases between them. The CDR3 spells CSGGDLQETQYF. CDR3 nucleotide sequence: TGCAGCGGGGGGGACCTCCAAGAGACCCAGTACTTC.

As concerns this clone: Distinct nucleotide sequences in the sample also encode this CDR3. The rearrangement joins TRBV27 to TRBJ2-7; TRBD1 aligns across 8 bases. V lost 6 bases to trimming and J lost 2 bases; unmatched junction nucleotides: 9. CDR3 length: 15 amino acids. Germline CDR1 and CDR2: MNHEY and SMNVEV (reference sequence). The CDR3 DNA follows: TGTGCCAGCAGCCTACGGGGACAGGCTACCTACGAGCAGTACTTC. Translation gives CASSLRGQATYEQYF.

The CDR3 DNA reads TGTGCCAGCAGGAGGGGACAGGGTATTGGCTACGAGCAGTACTTC. Residues: CASRRGQGIGYEQYF. The chain carries TRBV2 and TRBJ2-7; 9 nucleotides agree with TRBD1. CDR3 length: 15 residues. Germline trimming cut 6 bases from V and 3 bases from J; bases unmatched to any gene: 9. Germline V gives CDR1 SNHLY, CDR2 FYNNEI.

The chain recombines TRBV6-5 with TRBJ2-1; 8 nucleotides agree with TRBD2. Germline CDR1 is MNHEY and CDR2 is SVGAGI. The CDR3 contains 13 residues. V lost 3 bases and J lost 10; bases outside the gene matches: 5. The CDR3 region has the DNA TGTGCCAGCAGTTATTACGCGGGGGGCGAGCAGTTCTTC. Residues: CASSYYAGGEQFF.

A few counts support this clone. The rearrangement joins TRBV20-1 to TRBJ2-1, with unresolved D. Germline V gene sequence: CDR1 DFQATT, CDR2 SNEGSKA (reference sequence). The CDR3 contains 10 residues. Trimming removed 5 bases from V and 5 bases from J, with 4 bases in between. The CDR3 DNA reads as TGCAGTGCTCATAACAATGAGCAGTTCTTC. Its translation: CSAHNNEQFF.

V and J are TRBV11-3 and TRBJ2-7; TRBD1 agrees at 10 bases. Germline lookup yields CDR1 SGHNT and CDR2 YENEEA. V lost 5 bases to trimming and J lost 2 bases; unmatched junction nucleotides: 6. The length of the CDR3 is 15 residues. CDR3 nucleotide sequence: TGTGCCAGCAGCCCCGGGACAGGGGTTCCCTACGAGCAGTACTTC. Translation: CASSPGTGVPYEQYF. The entire variable domain, with the rest obtained from reference TRBV11-3 and TRBJ2-7, is as follows: EAGVVQSPRYKIIEKKQPVAFWCNPISGHNTLYWYLQNLGQGPELLIRYENEEAVDDSQLPKDRFSAERLKGVDSTLKIQPAELGDSAVYLCASSPGTGVPYEQYFGPGTRLTVT.

The chain couples TRBV5-1 to TRBJ1-2; the match to TRBD1 covers 8 bases. The CDR3 has 17 amino acids. With 0 bases clipped from V and 0 bases from J, the junction kept 7 bases outside the gene matches. Germline-derived CDR1 and CDR2 are SGHRS and YFSETQ. Written as DNA, the CDR3 is TGCGCCAGCAGCTTGGCCGGGCAGGGGGCTTCTAACTATGGCTACACCTTC. Translating it yields CASSLAGQGASNYGYTF.